This entry concerns a single T cell receptor (beta chain). The data belong to a study of blood T cell repertoires in COVID-19. Study-level information: Material from acute and convalescent COVID-19 was sourced from the United States, Italy and Spain. T cells, B-cell-depleted T cells, or PBMCs supplied cDNA or gDNA.

How the authors handled the data: Amplification of reference gene primers provided the estimated nucleated cell counts. Some clones are missing from TCRdb's copy, which holds only in-frame ones; the method was immunoSEQ multiplex PCR. V and J calls and clone size are as listed in that table; D and trimming were resolved from the DNA. The sample comprises approximately 230,000 clones, roughly 84% of which are singletons, and about 20% rests with the top ten. J was trimmed by 9 bases and V by 6 bases; bases with no gene match: 10. Germline CDR1 LNHDA, CDR2 SQIVND (reference sequence). The CDR3 is made up of 14 amino acids.

The receptor's source is a man aged 25-45 years with active or convalescent COVID-19. Sequences were obtained from peripheral blood. The chain links TRBV19 to TRBJ2-1, with 8 bases fitting TRBD1. DNA for the CDR3: TGTGCCAGTAGGACGGACAGGGTGTCAAGTGAGCAGTTCTTC. Translation: CASRTDRVSSEQFF.